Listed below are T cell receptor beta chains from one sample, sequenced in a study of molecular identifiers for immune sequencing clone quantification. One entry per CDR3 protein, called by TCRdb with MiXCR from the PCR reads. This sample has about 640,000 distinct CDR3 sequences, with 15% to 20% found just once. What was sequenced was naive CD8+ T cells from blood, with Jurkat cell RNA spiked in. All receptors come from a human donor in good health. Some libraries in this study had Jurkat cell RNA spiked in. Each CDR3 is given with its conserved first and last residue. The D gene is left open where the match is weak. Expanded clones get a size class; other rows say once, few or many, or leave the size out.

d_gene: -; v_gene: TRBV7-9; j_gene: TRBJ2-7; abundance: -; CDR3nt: TGTGCCAGCAGCCCCTTACAGTCCTCCTCCTACGAGCAGTACTTC; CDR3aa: CASSPLQSSSYEQYF
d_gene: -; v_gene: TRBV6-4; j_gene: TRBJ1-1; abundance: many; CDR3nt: TGTGCCAGCAACCGGGTCGTAGCTTTCTTT; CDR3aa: CASNRVVAFF
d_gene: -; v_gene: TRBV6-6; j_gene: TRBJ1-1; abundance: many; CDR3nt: TGTGCCAGCAGTTACTACCGGGTCCCTGACACTGAAGCTTTCTTT; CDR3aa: CASSYYRVPDTEAFF
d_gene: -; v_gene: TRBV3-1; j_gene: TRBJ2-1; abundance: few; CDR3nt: TGTGCCAGCAGCCAAGATAGACGGCTAGCGACCTATTACAATGAGCAGTTCTTC; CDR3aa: CASSQDRRLATYYNEQFF
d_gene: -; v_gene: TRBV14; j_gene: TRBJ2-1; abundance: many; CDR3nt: TGTGCCAGCAGCCAAGCGGGGCAGACTCTTTACAATGAGCAGTTCTTC; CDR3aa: CASSQAGQTLYNEQFF
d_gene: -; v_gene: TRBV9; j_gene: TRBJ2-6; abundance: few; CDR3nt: TGTGCCAGCAGAGCACCCTGGGGGGCCAACGTCCTGACTTTC; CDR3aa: CASRAPWGANVLTF
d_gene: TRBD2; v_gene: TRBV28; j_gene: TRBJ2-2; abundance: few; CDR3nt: TGTGCCAGCTCCATTGGGACTAGCGGGATAGCCGGGGAGCTGTTTTTT; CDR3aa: CASSIGTSGIAGELFF
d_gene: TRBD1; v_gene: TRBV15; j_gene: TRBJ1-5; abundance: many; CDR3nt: TGTGCCACCAGCAGAGACAGGGGGCAGCCCCAGCATTTT; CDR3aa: CATSRDRGQPQHF
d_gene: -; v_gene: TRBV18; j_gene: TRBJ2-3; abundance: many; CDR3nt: TGTGCCAGCTCACCAGGCCATCAGGGAGTAGATACGCAGTATTTT; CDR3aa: CASSPGHQGVDTQYF
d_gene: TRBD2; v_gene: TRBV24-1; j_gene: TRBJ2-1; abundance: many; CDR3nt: TGTGCCACCAGTGATTCAGCGGGACCCTACAATGAGCAGTTCTTC; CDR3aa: CATSDSAGPYNEQFF
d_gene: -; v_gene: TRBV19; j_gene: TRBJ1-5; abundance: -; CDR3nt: TGTGCCAGTTCTCTTTATATCAATCAGCCCCAGCATTTT; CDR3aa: CASSLYINQPQHF
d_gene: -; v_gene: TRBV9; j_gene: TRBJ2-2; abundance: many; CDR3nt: TGTGCCAGCAGCGTAGATCGCATTGGGGCTTTGGGCGGGGAGCTGTTTTTT; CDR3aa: CASSVDRIGALGGELFF
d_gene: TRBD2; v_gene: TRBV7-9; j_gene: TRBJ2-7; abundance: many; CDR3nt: TGCGCCAGCAGCTCCACTAGCGGGAGATCGTACGAGCAGTACTTC; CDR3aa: CASSSTSGRSYEQYF
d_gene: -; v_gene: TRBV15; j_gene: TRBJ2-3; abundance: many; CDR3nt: TGTGCCACCCGACCAGCAGCCTCCGGAAGCACAGATACGCAGTATTTT; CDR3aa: CATRPAASGSTDTQYF
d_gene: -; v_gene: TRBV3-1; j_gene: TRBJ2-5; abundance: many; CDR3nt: TGTGCCAGCAGCCTCAGATCGAGCCCGGAGGTGGAGACCCAGTACTTC; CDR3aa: CASSLRSSPEVETQYF
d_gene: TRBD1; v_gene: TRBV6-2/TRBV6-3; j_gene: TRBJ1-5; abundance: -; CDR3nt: TGTGCCAGCAGCCTCGGACAGGGCAACTTCAATCAGCCCCAGCATTTT; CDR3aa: CASSLGQGNFNQPQHF
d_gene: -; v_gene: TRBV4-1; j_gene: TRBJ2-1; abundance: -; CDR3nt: TGCGCCAGCAGCCAAGAGGACAGAGACTACAATGAGCAGTTCTTC; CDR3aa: CASSQEDRDYNEQFF
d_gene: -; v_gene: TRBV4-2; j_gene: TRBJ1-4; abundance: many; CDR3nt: TGTGCCAGCAGCCAAGATCCCGCCCCTGGACTGTTTTTT; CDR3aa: CASSQDPAPGLFF
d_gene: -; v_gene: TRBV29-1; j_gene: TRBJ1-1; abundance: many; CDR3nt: TGCAGCGTTGGGGTTTTGGGGGGATGGACTGAAGCTTTCTTT; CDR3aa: CSVGVLGGWTEAFF
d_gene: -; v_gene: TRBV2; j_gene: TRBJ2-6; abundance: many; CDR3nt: TGTGCCAGCAGCCAGCGGATCGAGGAGGCCAACGTCCTGACTTTC; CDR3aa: CASSQRIEEANVLTF
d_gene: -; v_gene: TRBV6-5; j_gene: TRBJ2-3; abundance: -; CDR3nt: TGTGCCAGCAGTTACTCGACGGTGGCCTCCGCTGCATCAGATACGCAGTATTTT; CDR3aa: CASSYSTVASAASDTQYF
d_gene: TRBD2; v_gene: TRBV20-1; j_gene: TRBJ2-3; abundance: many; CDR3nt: TGCAGTGCTAGAGAACTGGAAGCGGGAGCGGTTGCAGATACGCAGTATTTT; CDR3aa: CSARELEAGAVADTQYF
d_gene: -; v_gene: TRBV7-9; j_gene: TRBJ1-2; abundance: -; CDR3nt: TGTGCCAGCAGCTATGACGGGGATGGCTACACCTTC; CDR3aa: CASSYDGDGYTF
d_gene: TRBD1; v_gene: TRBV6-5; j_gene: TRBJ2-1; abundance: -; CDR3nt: TGTGCCAGCAGTTCAACAGGGGGCAATGAGCAGTTCTTC; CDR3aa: CASSSTGGNEQFF
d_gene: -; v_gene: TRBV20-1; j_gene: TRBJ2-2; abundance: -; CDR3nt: TGCAGTGCTACTGGACTATACACCGGGGAGCTGTTTTTT; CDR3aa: CSATGLYTGELFF
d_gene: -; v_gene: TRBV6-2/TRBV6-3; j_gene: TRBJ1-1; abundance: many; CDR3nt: TGTGCCAGCAGTTATTGGGGCACGAACACTGAAGCTTTCTTT; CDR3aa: CASSYWGTNTEAFF
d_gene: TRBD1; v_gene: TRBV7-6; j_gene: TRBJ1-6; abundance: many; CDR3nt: TGTGCCAGCAGCTTCGGGACAGTCGGCTCCTATAATTCACCCCTCCACTTT; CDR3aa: CASSFGTVGSYNSPLHF
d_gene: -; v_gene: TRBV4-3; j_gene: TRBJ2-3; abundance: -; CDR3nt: TGCGCCAGCAGCCAAGTAGCTACGACGGGATTGGACACAGATACGCAGTATTTT; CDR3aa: CASSQVATTGLDTDTQYF
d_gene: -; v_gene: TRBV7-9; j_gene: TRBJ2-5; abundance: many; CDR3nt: TGTGCCAGCAGCCCTCGGGGGGCGTTTGAGACCCAGTACTTC; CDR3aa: CASSPRGAFETQYF
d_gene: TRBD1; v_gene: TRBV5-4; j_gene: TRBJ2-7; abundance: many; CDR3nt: TGTGCCAGCAGCCCCGGGACAGGCCTTGGGGACGAGCAGTACTTC; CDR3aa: CASSPGTGLGDEQYF
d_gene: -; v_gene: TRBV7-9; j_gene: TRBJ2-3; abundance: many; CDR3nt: TGTGCCAGCAGCTTAGCGGAGTCCCTGATCGGAGGGCAGTATTTT; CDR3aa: CASSLAESLIGGQYF
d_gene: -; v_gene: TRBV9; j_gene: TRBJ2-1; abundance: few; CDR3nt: TGTGCCAGCAGCGTTGGCAACGAGGCCTACAATGAGCAGTTCTTC; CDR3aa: CASSVGNEAYNEQFF
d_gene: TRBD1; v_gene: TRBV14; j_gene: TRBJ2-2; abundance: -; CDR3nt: TGTGCCAGCAGCCAAGATTTTCGGGACAGGGTAGTGCCCGGGGAGCTGTTTTTT; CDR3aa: CASSQDFRDRVVPGELFF
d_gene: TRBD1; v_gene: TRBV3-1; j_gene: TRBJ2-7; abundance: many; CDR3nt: TGTGCCAGCAGCCAAGGGACAGGGGCTCGGGAGCAGTACTTC; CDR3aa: CASSQGTGAREQYF
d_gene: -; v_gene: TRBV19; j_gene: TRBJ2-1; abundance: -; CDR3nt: TGTGCCAGTGGTAGGGCCCCCACCCATGAGCAGTTCTTC; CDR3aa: CASGRAPTHEQFF
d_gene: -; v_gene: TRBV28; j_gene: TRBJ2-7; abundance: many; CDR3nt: TGTGCCAGCAGTTCCGGGCACCTCAACGACGAGCAGTACTTC; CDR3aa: CASSSGHLNDEQYF
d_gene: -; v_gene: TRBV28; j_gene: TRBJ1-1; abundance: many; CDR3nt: TGTGCCAGCACCCTCATCGGGTCTCTGGAAGCTTTCTTT; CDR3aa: CASTLIGSLEAFF
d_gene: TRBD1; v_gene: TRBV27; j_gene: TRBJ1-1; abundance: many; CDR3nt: TGTGCCAGCAGTTTTGGCGACAGGGAAGTTGAGACTGAAGCTTTCTTT; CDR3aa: CASSFGDREVETEAFF
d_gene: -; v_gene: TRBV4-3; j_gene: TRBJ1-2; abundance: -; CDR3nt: TGCGCCAGCAGCCAAGACTTACGGGGAGGGAACTATGGCTACACCTTC; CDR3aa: CASSQDLRGGNYGYTF
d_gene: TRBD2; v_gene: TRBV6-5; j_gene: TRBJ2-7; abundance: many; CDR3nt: TGTGCCAGCAGTTACGGTCAGGGACTAGCGGGAGGTGAGCAGTACTTC; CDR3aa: CASSYGQGLAGGEQYF
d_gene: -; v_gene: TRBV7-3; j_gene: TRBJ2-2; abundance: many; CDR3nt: TGTGCCAGCAGCTTAGGGGGGTCCGGGGAGCTGTTTTTT; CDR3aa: CASSLGGSGELFF
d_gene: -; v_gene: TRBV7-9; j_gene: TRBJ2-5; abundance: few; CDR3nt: TGTGCCAGCAGCTTGTATTTGGATGGCAGCCAACATAAAGAGACCCAGTACTTC; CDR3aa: CASSLYLDGSQHKETQYF
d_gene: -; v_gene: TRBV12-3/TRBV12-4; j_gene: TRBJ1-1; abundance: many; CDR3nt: TGTGCCAGCAGTTTAGGGTTCCGGGAAACGAACACTGAAGCTTTCTTT; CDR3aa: CASSLGFRETNTEAFF
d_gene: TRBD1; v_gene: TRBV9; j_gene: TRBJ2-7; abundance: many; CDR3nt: TGTGCCAGCAGCGTAGGACAGGGTACCGCCTACGAGCAGTACTTC; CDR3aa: CASSVGQGTAYEQYF
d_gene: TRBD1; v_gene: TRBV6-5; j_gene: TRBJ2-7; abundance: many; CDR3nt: TGTGCCAGCAGCCGGACAGGGGTTGAGCAGTACTTC; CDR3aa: CASSRTGVEQYF
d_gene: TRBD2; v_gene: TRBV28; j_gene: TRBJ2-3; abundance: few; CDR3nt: TGTGCCAGCAGCCTGAGTCCGGGCAGAAATATAGCGGGGAGTTATGGGACAGATACGCAGTATTTT; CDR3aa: CASSLSPGRNIAGSYGTDTQYF
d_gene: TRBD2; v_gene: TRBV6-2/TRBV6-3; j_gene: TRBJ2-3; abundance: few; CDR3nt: TGTGCCAGCAGTTACTGGCTAGCGGGGTCGGATACGCAGTATTTT; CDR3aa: CASSYWLAGSDTQYF
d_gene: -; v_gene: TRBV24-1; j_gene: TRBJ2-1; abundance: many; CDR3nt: TGTGCCACCAGTGGAGCGGGTTCCTACAATGAGCAGTTCTTC; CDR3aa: CATSGAGSYNEQFF
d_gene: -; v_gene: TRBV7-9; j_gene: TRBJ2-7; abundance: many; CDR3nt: TGTGCCAGCAGCTTAGGTGGTAGCTTGGGCGAGCAGTACTTC; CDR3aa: CASSLGGSLGEQYF
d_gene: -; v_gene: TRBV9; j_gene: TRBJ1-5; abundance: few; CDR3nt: TGTGCCAGCAGCGCAGGGGACCGGAATCAGCCCCAGCATTTT; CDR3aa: CASSAGDRNQPQHF
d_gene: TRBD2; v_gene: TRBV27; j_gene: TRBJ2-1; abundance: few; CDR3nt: TGTGCCAGCAGTTACGGGACTACCCCCGGTGAGCAGTTCTTC; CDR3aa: CASSYGTTPGEQFF